This T cell receptor beta chain originates from a study of cytomegalovirus exposure and HLA in healthy donors. Trimming took off 6 bases at V and 1 base at J, with 11 bases between the two ends. The CDR3 consists of 14 residues. Germline CDR1 and CDR2: MNHNS and SASEGT. In its sample, this clone was seen a few times. Its target is not known. The study's findings and limits: Some V segments, TRBV6-2 and TRBV6-3 among them, were indistinguishable and were therefore excluded. A later analysis linked a missense DCLRE1C variant to TCR beta V- and J-gene trimming.

This PCR relied on a set of 60 Vbeta primers and 13 Jbeta primers. The protocol was immunoSEQ multiplex PCR, while the TCRdb copy is restricted to in-frame clones and leaves out a portion. This sample carries about 200,000 clones, 70% to 80% of them seen once, and the ten largest clones take 15% to 19%. Each donor was nominally healthy when sampled (though unrecorded immune exposures were likely). The TCR originated in a man between 40 and 49 years old in good health and CMV-seronegative. Material: PBMCs. V usage is TRBV6-1 and J usage is TRBJ2-3; D unresolved. CDR3 nucleotide sequence: TGTGCCAGCAGGGCGGTTTGGGGCACAGATACGCAGTATTTT. It translates to CASRAVWGTDTQYF.